This T cell receptor beta chain was found in a study of tumor and adjacent non-tumor tissue in lung cancer. Overall study: Aged about 30 to 76 years, patients included fewer than 11 men and about 5 women with stage I to III disease. Some 4.1 million productive TCRbeta reads were obtained per sample on average.

Study-level results: Tumor TCR diversity, when higher, was linked to shorter survival.

TCRbeta libraries were built with three rounds of nested PCR, modified from ARM-PCR. From the multiplex PCR reads, TCRdb called clonotypes with MiXCR, one entry per CDR3 protein. The top ten clones hold around 23% of a sample with about 50,000 distinct CDR3 sequences, 74% of them seen once. Regarding this clonotype: Its target is unknown. Sequence at one end of the junction differs from germline and may be a read error.

This sample's RNA came from whole unsorted tissue. More than 3 cm separated this lung sample from the edge of the tumor. The CDR3 loop spans 13 amino acids. Germline loops: CDR1 DFQATT, CDR2 SNEGSKA (reference sequence). The chain links TRBV20-1 to TRBJ1-1; D unresolved. Sequencing was performed on distant non-tumor lung tissue. This sequence originates from a woman aged 60-75 years with non-small cell lung cancer. Written as DNA, the CDR3 is TGTAGTGCTAGTTCAGGTATGAACACTGAAGCTATCTTT. Amino acids: CSASSGMNTEAIF.